This T cell receptor (beta chain) was sequenced during a study of blood T cells in healthy people across ages. Overall study results and limits: Versus aged donors, long-lived donors had higher diversity and more naive CD4+ cells.

A second PCR, run for roughly 7 to 12 cycles, used a sample-barcoded 5' primer plus a J-beta primer mix. TCRdb processed the 5' RACE reads anew with MiXCR; each CDR3 protein has one entry. Here the sample spans approximately 800,000 distinct CDR3 sequences, around 50% being singletons. CDR3 size: 14 residues. Trimming stripped 1 base from V and 7 bases from J, with 11 bases between. Germline V gene lookup returns CDR1 LGHDT and CDR2 YNNKEL (reference sequence). Donors were healthy Caucasian individuals from Russia aged roughly 6 to 90. About this clonotype itself: Its antigen is undetermined.

Specimen: blood. The chain carries TRBV3-1 and TRBJ2-1; D call uncertain. The TCR was taken from a man aged 35-49 years in good health. CDR3 loop: CASSQGMIWNEQFF. The CDR3 DNA reads TGTGCCAGCAGCCAAGGAATGATTTGGAATGAGCAGTTCTTC.